A few counts support the clone carrying this T cell receptor beta chain. No antigen is known for it. This entry is derived from a study of Graves' ophthalmopathy and Graves' hyperthyroidism. Study results and limitations: Cross-validated, the 13-signature model showed 87.88%/81.08% sensitivity/specificity, and 80%/75% in the test set. In blood, most expanded thyroid clonotypes above 0.001 frequency were also detected.

Scientists amplified the TCR beta CDR3 regions from RNA transcripts. RT-PCR was first run with HTBI primers, then multiplex PCR in a second round. Via MiXCR, TCRdb re-called the multiplex PCR reads, giving one row per CDR3 protein. Of roughly 160,000 distinct CDR3 sequences detected, 39% appear once; the ten largest clones hold about 9.5%. The clonotype originates from a man under 40 with Graves' ophthalmopathy. Sequenced sample: peripheral blood.

The CDR3 region is CASSYSTAPHYEQYF. The CDR3 DNA follows: TGTGCCAGCAGTTACTCGACTGCCCCCCACTACGAGCAGTACTTC. The chain couples TRBV6-5 to TRBJ2-7; D gene uncertain. The ends were cut back, 0 bases at V and 3 bases at J, with 12 bases in the middle. Germline loops: CDR1 MNHEY, CDR2 SVGAGI. This CDR3 is built from 15 residues.